This TCR beta chain was sequenced for a study of blood T cells in healthy people across ages. Points from the study as a whole: Across samples, TCR beta diversity tracked strongly with naive T cell percentage.

CDR1 SGHRS and CDR2 YFSETQ come from the germline V gene. V was clipped by 0 bases and J by 5 bases, with 12 bases between them. The CDR3 sequence is 15 residues long. Alongside a J-beta primer mix, a sample-barcoded 5' primer served in a second PCR lasting about 7 to 12 cycles. Every single cDNA molecule received a tag from a template-switch adaptor with 12 random nucleotides. TCRdb re-analysed the 5' RACE reads in MiXCR, keeping a single row per CDR3 protein. The table lists roughly 900,000 distinct CDR3 sequences, about 44% of them singletons. There are a few counts of this clonotype. The antigen is undetermined.

Sequencing used blood. The chain carries TRBV5-1 and TRBJ2-1; the D gene is possibly TRBD1 (5 bases). This TCR derives from a man aged 25-45 years in good health. The CDR3 DNA sequence: TGCGCCAGCAGCTTGGAACTGCAGGGTAACAATGAGCAGTTCTTC. It yields the protein CASSLELQGNNEQFF.